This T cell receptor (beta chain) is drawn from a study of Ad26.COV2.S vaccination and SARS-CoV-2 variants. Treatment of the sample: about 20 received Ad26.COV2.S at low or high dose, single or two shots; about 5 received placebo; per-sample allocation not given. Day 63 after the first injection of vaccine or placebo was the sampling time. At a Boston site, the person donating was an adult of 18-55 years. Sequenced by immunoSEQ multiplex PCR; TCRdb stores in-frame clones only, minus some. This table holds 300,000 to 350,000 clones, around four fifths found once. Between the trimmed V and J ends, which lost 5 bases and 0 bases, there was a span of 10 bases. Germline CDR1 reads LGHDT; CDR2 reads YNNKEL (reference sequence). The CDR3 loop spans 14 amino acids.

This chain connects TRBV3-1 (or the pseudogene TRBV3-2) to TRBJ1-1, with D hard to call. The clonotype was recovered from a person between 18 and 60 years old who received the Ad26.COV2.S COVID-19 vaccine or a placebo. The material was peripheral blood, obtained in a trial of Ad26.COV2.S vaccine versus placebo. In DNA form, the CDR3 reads TGTGCCAGCAGCGCCAATATCATGAACACTGAAGCTTTCTTT. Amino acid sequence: CASSANIMNTEAFF.